This TCR beta chain was documented in a study of identical twins. CDR1 MNHEY and CDR2 SVGAGI come from the germline V gene. Trimming removed 8 bases from V and 6 bases from J; junction bases left unmatched: 6. The CDR3 runs to 12 residues. Study-wide points: Potential partial confounding of zero-insertion analyses by invariant MAIT and iNKT cells was noted.

TCRdb ran MiXCR on the 5' RACE reads and lists one entry per CDR3 protein. Of about 190,000 distinct CDR3 sequences in the sample, about 15% are singletons; the top ten hold 40%. This clonotype was observed at least ten times. The antigen remains undetermined. The same data also contributed to another study, on T cells expressing NK-cell markers. That study adds: HCMV seropositivity characterized seven of the eight sequenced donors, and seronegativity one. Questions lingered over whether expanded NKG2C+ T cell clones were HCMV-specific.

V is TRBV6-5 and J is TRBJ1-1; TRBD1 matches at 7 bases. The sample comprised CD8+ T cells sorted from blood. The TCR sequence derives from a woman younger than 30 in good health. The CDR3 DNA is TGTGCCAGCGGAAGGGGGCTTGCTGAAGCTTTCTTT. Protein product: CASGRGLAEAFF.